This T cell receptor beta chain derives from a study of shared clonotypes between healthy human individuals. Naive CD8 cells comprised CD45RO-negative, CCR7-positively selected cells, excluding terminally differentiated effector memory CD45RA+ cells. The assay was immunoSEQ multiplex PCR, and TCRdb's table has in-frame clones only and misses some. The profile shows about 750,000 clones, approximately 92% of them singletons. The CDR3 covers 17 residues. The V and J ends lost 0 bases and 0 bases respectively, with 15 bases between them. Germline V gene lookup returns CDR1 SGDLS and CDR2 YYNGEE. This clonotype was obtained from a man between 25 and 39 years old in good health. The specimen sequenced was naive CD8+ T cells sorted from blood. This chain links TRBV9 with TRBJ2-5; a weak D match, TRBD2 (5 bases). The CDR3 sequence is CASSVAAGGRYQETQYF. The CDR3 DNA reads TGTGCCAGCAGCGTAGCCGCAGGAGGACGGTACCAAGAGACCCAGTACTTC.